Following are 30 T cell receptor beta chains from one sample sequenced in a study of blood T cell repertoires in COVID-19. The protocol was immunoSEQ multiplex PCR, while the TCRdb copy is restricted to in-frame clones and leaves out a portion. The sample records about 250,000 clones, roughly 80% being singletons. Sequencing input: PBMCs or T cells enriched from blood (not recorded which). All receptors derive from a man aged 35 to 55 who had been exposed to COVID-19.

The CDR3 DNA is TGCGCCAGCAGTGGGGCTAGCCCCCGGGGAAGCTCCTACAATGAGCAGTTCTTC. It specifies CASSGASPRGSSYNEQFF. V usage is TRBV10-1 and J usage is TRBJ2-1, with a weak D call TRBD2 (5 bases). The CDR3 consists of 18 residues. Germline loops: CDR1 WNHNN, CDR2 SYGVQD (reference sequence). V lost 4 bases and J 0 bases, leaving 19 bases between the germline ends.

V and J are TRBV5-1 and TRBJ2-7, with D possibly matching TRBD1 (5 bases). The V end was cut by 7 bases, the J end by 2 bases, with 13 bases between. The CDR3 is 13 residues long. Germline CDR1 and CDR2: SGHRS and YFSETQ. CDR3 residues: CASEPWGPYEQYF. CDR3 sequence (DNA): TGCGCCAGCGAACCCTGGGGCCCCTACGAGCAGTACTTC.

A single count supports this clone. The chain has TRBV18 and TRBJ1-5, with 9 bases that match TRBD1. V dropped 3 bases and J dropped 9; count of bases not matched to a gene: 3. Germline V gives CDR1 KGHSH, CDR2 LQKENI. CDR3 length: 13 residues. CDR3 amino acids: CASSPGQGWPQHF. The CDR3 region has the DNA TGTGCCAGCTCACCGGGACAGGGTTGGCCCCAGCATTTT.

This clone was recorded once. This sequence joins TRBV4-2 and TRBJ1-1; TRBD1 is a possible D gene (6 bases). The CDR3 sequence is 19 residues long. CDR1 is LGHNA, CDR2 YNFKEQ, per germline. Trimming cost V 1 base and J 4 bases, with 25 bases left between them. This chain's CDR3 is CASSQVVWGQMARSTEAFF. The CDR3 coding sequence is TGTGCCAGCAGCCAAGTGGTTTGGGGGCAAATGGCCCGTTCCACTGAAGCTTTCTTT.

This clone is a singleton in its sample. The J gene is TRBJ1-1, the V gene TRBV29-1; D not certain. The CDR3 runs to 12 residues. Per the germline V gene, CDR1 is SQVTM and CDR2 is ANQGSEA. V was trimmed by 4 bases and J by 3 bases, leaving 9 bases between them. The CDR3: CSVGRQDTEAFF. Here the CDR3 DNA reads TGCAGCGTTGGAAGACAAGACACTGAAGCTTTCTTT.

This chain connects TRBV5-6 to TRBJ2-1; D not certain. CDR3 length equals 15 residues. Germline loops: CDR1 SGHDT, CDR2 YYEEEE. V dropped 2 bases and J dropped 2 bases, with 11 bases sitting between them. The CDR3 DNA follows: TGTGCCAGCAGCTTCTCGACAACCGCCTACAATGAGCAGTTCTTC. Its protein product is CASSFSTTAYNEQFF.

This chain uses TRBV10-3 with TRBJ2-7; possible D gene TRBD2, 5 bases. CDR3 size: 15 residues. V lost 5 bases to trimming and J lost 1 base, with 15 bases between them. Germline V gives CDR1 ENHRY, CDR2 SYGVKD. CDR3 nucleotide sequence: TGTGCCATCAGTCGTGGGCTAGCAGGTTCCTACGAGCAGTACTTC. It specifies CAISRGLAGSYEQYF.

V and J are TRBV6-5 and TRBJ2-1, with 9 bases fitting TRBD2. This CDR3 is 15 amino acids long. The trim removed 7 bases at V and 8 bases at J, leaving 12 bases unmatched. Germline V gives CDR1 MNHEY, CDR2 SVGAGI. The DNA of the CDR3 is TGTGCCAGCACCACCTATAGCGGGAGACGACATGAGCAGTTCTTC. It codes for CASTTYSGRRHEQFF.

V and J are TRBV30 and TRBJ1-1; D perhaps matches TRBD1 (5 bases). The ends were cut back, 5 bases at V and 6 bases at J, with 16 bases in the middle. This CDR3 is built from 13 residues. Germline V gene sequence: CDR1 GTSNPN, CDR2 SVGIG (reference sequence). The chain's CDR3 is CAWAWGRTSEAFF. CDR3 in DNA: TGTGCCTGGGCGTGGGGCCGAACCTCTGAAGCTTTCTTT.

The gene calls are TRBV11-2 and TRBJ1-5; D possibly corresponds to TRBD1 (5 bases). Between the trimmed V and J ends, which lost 1 base and 7 bases, there was a span of 14 bases. The CDR3 spans 15 residues. Germline V gene lookup returns CDR1 SGHAT and CDR2 FQNNGV. CDR3 bases: TGTGCCAGCAGCTTAGGAGGAGGGGTCTTACAGCCCCAGCATTTT. This codes for CASSLGGGVLQPQHF.

This chain joins TRBV11-3 and TRBJ2-1; no firm D call. The V end was cut by 1 base, the J end by 7 bases, with 11 bases between. The CDR3 is 14 residues long. Germline V lookup: CDR1 SGHNT, CDR2 YENEEA. CDR3 in DNA: TGTGCCAGCAGCTTAGGGTTAGGAGAGAATGAGCAGTTCTTC. Its protein product is CASSLGLGENEQFF.

The chain recombines TRBV7-9 with TRBJ2-1; D is possibly TRBD2 (5 bases). The ends were cut back, 5 bases at V and 6 bases at J, with 23 bases in the middle. Germline V CDR1 and CDR2: SEHNR, FQNEAQ (reference sequence). The CDR3 loop spans 17 amino acids. The CDR3 coding sequence is TGTGCCAGCAGCCTTACCCGTCTAGCAACCCCCTCCAATGAGCAGTTCTTC. As protein: CASSLTRLATPSNEQFF. The variable domain in full, with the rest retrieved from reference TRBV7-9 and TRBJ2-1, is DTGVSQNPRHKITKRGQNVTFRCDPISEHNRLYWYRQTLGQGPEFLTYFQNEAQLEKSRLLSDRFSAERPKGSFSTLEIQRTEQGDSAMYLCASSLTRLATPSNEQFFGPGTRLTVL.

Notes on this clone: Different DNA sequences within this sample yield the same CDR3. The CDR3 spells CASSTTGGEQYF. In nucleotides, the CDR3 is TGCGCCAGCAGCACGACAGGGGGAGAGCAGTACTTC. V is TRBV4-1 and J is TRBJ2-7; 9 bases map to TRBD1. Germline assignment: CDR1 MGHRA and CDR2 YSYEKL. After removal of 5 bases from V and 7 bases from J, the junction contained 3 bases not matched to a gene. The CDR3 is 12 residues long.

The J gene is TRBJ2-1, the V gene TRBV29-1; the match to TRBD2 covers 9 bases. The V gene end was trimmed by 4 bases and the J gene end by 6 bases; junction bases not matched to a gene: 4. The germline V gene has CDR1 SQVTM and CDR2 ANQGSEA. The CDR3 consists of 13 residues. DNA for the CDR3: TGCAGCGTTGGTAGCGGGAGCATCAATGAGCAGTTCTTC. Amino acid sequence: CSVGSGSINEQFF.

This rearrangement joins TRBV12-3 or TRBV12-4 to TRBJ2-1, with D unresolved. With 5 bases removed from V and 9 bases from J, the gap between germline ends came to 11 bases. The CDR3 sequence is 12 residues long. The CDR3 sequence is CASSHIISEQFF. The CDR3, as DNA: TGTGCCAGCAGTCACATCATCAGTGAGCAGTTCTTC.

The chain employs TRBV29-1 and TRBJ1-1; weak D call: TRBD1 (6 bases). CDR1 and CDR2 from the germline V gene are SQVTM and ANQGSEA. V lost 4 bases and J lost 1, with 13 bases in between. The length of the CDR3 is 14 residues. CDR3 sequence: CSVVGLGGNTEAFF. The CDR3 DNA follows: TGCAGCGTTGTGGGACTAGGGGGGAACACTGAAGCTTTCTTT.

The V call is TRBV7-3, the J call TRBJ2-1, with a possible D match to TRBD1 (6 bases). Trimming cost V 4 bases and J 6 bases, with 19 bases left between them. The CDR3 extends over 16 amino acids. Germline assignment: CDR1 SGHTA and CDR2 FQGTGA. CDR3 sequence (DNA): TGTGCCAGCAGCTCAGGACAGCAACCCTGGTTCAATGAGCAGTTCTTC. Translating it yields CASSSGQQPWFNEQFF.

The V and J genes are TRBV2 and TRBJ1-2, with unresolved D. The CDR3 loop spans 12 amino acids. Germline lookup yields CDR1 SNHLY and CDR2 FYNNEI. With 8 bases removed from V and 8 bases from J, the gap between germline ends came to 15 bases. CDR3 protein: CASERDGSGYTF. CDR3 coding DNA: TGTGCCAGCGAACGGGATGGAAGCGGCTACACCTTC.

This clone has just a few counts. The chain employs TRBV6-5 and TRBJ1-6; D is ambiguous. The CDR3 has 15 amino acids. Trimming removed 0 bases at V and 8 bases at J, with 11 bases between. CDR1 is MNHEY, CDR2 SVGAGI, per germline. CDR3 amino acids: CASSYSGVGYSPLHF. CDR3 nucleotides: TGTGCCAGCAGTTACTCCGGGGTTGGGTATTCACCCCTCCACTTT.

This clone was observed a single time. The rearrangement uses TRBV5-6 and TRBJ2-1, with TRBD2 identical over 13 bases. Germline CDR1 SGHDT, CDR2 YYEEEE. The CDR3 has 18 amino acids. V was clipped by 5 bases and J by 6 bases; unmatched bases: 14. The CDR3 bases are TGTGCCAGCAGGCATCGGACTAGCGGGAGTATGTGGTCCAATGAGCAGTTCTTC. This translates into CASRHRTSGSMWSNEQFF.

This sequence joins TRBV7-9 and TRBJ2-3, with a tentative D call TRBD2 (5 bases). With 1 base removed from V and 0 bases from J, the gap between germline ends came to 8 bases. This CDR3 region has 15 residues. CDR1 SEHNR and CDR2 FQNEAQ come from the germline V gene (reference sequence). CDR3 coding DNA: TGTGCCAGCAGCTTAGTCGGCGGGAGCACAGATACGCAGTATTTT. This encodes CASSLVGGSTDTQYF.

V gene TRBV11-2 combines with J gene TRBJ2-7; weak D call: TRBD2 (6 bases). Germline V gene data show CDR1 as SGHAT and CDR2 as FQNNGV. CDR3 size: 14 residues. Trimming shortened V by 3 bases and J by 5 bases, and 14 bases separated the two germline ends. In nucleotides, the CDR3 is TGTGCCAGCAGCTTCCCGGGGGAGTTCAACGAGCAGTACTTC. Amino acids: CASSFPGEFNEQYF.

This chain uses TRBV4-1 with TRBJ2-1; D might be TRBD1 (7 bases). CDR3 length equals 15 residues. The V end lost 3 bases, the J end lost 9 bases, and 18 bases lay between the germline ends. Germline CDR1 reads MGHRA; CDR2 reads YSYEKL. CDR3 sequence reads: CASSHSGATGSEQFF. CDR3 sequence (DNA): TGCGCCAGCAGCCACTCGGGGGCGACAGGGTCTGAGCAGTTCTTC.

The rearrangement links TRBV27 to TRBJ2-1; TRBD2 might be the D (5 bases). Germline V gene lookup returns CDR1 MNHEY and CDR2 SMNVEV (reference sequence). The CDR3 length is 16 residues. Trimming cost V 5 bases and J 5 bases, with 19 bases left between them. CDR3 DNA: TGTGCCAGCAGTGCTATACGACTACTGGAAGACAATGAGCAGTTCTTC. The encoded protein is CASSAIRLLEDNEQFF.

The chain couples TRBV19 to TRBJ2-5; weak D call: TRBD2 (6 bases). This CDR3 region has 14 residues. V was cut by 0 bases and J by 5 bases, with 10 bases left in between. Germline values: CDR1 LNHDA, CDR2 SQIVND (reference sequence). The CDR3 DNA follows: TGTGCCAGTAGTATAGACAGTGCGGGGGAGACCCAGTACTTC. This translates into CASSIDSAGETQYF.

This sequence joins TRBV24-1 and TRBJ1-2; 7 nucleotides match TRBD1. The germline V gene encodes CDR1 KGHDR and CDR2 SFDVKD. V was clipped by 7 bases and J by 3 bases; unmatched bases: 7. This CDR3 has 14 amino acids. The CDR3 sequence: CATSGEGGDYGYTF. For the CDR3, the DNA is TGTGCCACCAGCGGGGAAGGGGGCGACTATGGCTACACCTTC.

The rearrangement uses TRBV5-1 and TRBJ2-3, with 7 bases identical to TRBD2. The CDR3 has 14 residues. The V gene end was trimmed by 7 bases and the J gene end by 2 bases; junction bases not matched to a gene: 7. Per the germline V gene, CDR1 is SGHRS and CDR2 is YFSETQ. CDR3: CASRWEGATDTQYF. DNA of the CDR3: TGCGCCAGCCGCTGGGAGGGCGCCACAGATACGCAGTATTTT.

The rearrangement links TRBV3-1 (or the pseudogene TRBV3-2) to TRBJ1-3; 10 bases are shared with TRBD1. Germline assignment: CDR1 LGHDT and CDR2 YNNKEL (reference sequence). V was pared by 2 bases and J by 0 bases, with 4 bases of the junction left unmatched. The CDR3 has 17 residues. The CDR3 coding sequence is TGTGCCAGCAGCCAATCCGGGACAGGGGTCTCTGGAAACACCATATATTTT. This sequence encodes CASSQSGTGVSGNTIYF.

Only one count was recorded for this clone. The chain uses TRBV23-1 and TRBJ1-5; D is uncertain. TRBV23-1 belongs to the ORF category, with a function that is uncertain. CDR3 size: 12 residues. Between the trimmed V and J ends, which lost 7 bases and 4 bases, there was a span of 8 bases. The CDR3 DNA sequence: TGCGCCAGCACGGTGAAGAATCAGCCCCAGCATTTT. This sequence encodes CASTVKNQPQHF.

The chain links TRBV5-1 to TRBJ1-5; weak D call: TRBD1 (6 bases). CDR1 is SGHRS, CDR2 YFSETQ, per germline. Trimming pared 5 bases from V and 2 bases from J, leaving 17 bases between. This CDR3 is built from 16 residues. CDR3 loop: CASRHLWGGGNQPQHF. The CDR3 region has the DNA TGCGCCAGCAGACATCTGTGGGGGGGCGGCAATCAGCCCCAGCATTTT.